The subject of this entry is one T cell receptor beta chain. Original handling: By means of reference gene primer amplification, nucleated cell counts were estimated. Sequencing used immunoSEQ multiplex PCR; TCRdb keeps in-frame clones, though not all of them. That table gives V, J and clone size, and the DNA gave D and trimming. This sample has 55,000 to 65,000 clones, with around nine tenths found just once. The data originate from a study of blood T cell repertoires in COVID-19. Across the study: There were acute and convalescent COVID-19 samples, and they came from the United States, Italy and Spain. The cDNA or gDNA used as material had been derived from T cells, B-cell-depleted T cells, or PBMCs.

From germline, CDR1 is SGHVS and CDR2 FNYEAQ. V trimming: 4 bases; J trimming: 4 bases; junction bases outside the gene matches: 5. The CDR3 consists of 15 residues. The receptor was derived from a woman in her sixties with active COVID-19. Sequenced sample: peripheral blood. The rearrangement joins TRBV7-6 to TRBJ2-1; 9 positions match TRBD1. The CDR3 region is CASSWLGQGYNEQFF. CDR3 coding DNA: TGTGCCAGCAGCTGGCTAGGACAGGGGTACAATGAGCAGTTCTTC.